Listed below are T cell receptor beta chains from one sample, sequenced in a study of human T cells and chemical hapten exposure. TCRdb independently ran MiXCR on the RACE reads; one entry per CDR3 protein. This table holds more than 70,000 distinct CDR3 sequences, approximately 8.2% found once. Sequencing input: whole blood. Source of these receptors: a female donor in good health. Some clones in this sample may be carry-over from other donors' samples. Each CDR3 is given without its conserved first and last residue. Some rows have no size entry. The others give once, few or many, or a class for an expanded clone.

V,size,J,CDR3
TRBV12-3/TRBV12-4,.,TRBJ1-5,ASTRTAGLNNQPQH
TRBV7-7,few,TRBJ1-1,ASSLVSMDRGPKDTEAF
TRBV5-6,few,TRBJ2-2,ASSPVGGELF
TRBV7-3,few,TRBJ2-7,ASSFAGGADEQY
TRBV12-3/TRBV12-4,few,TRBJ2-1,ASSYGRAGEQF
TRBV7-9,many,TRBJ1-3,ASSQDSFSGNTIY
TRBV20-1,.,TRBJ2-3,SAVDRGNTDTQY
TRBV10-3,.,TRBJ2-7,AISGSVPPDYEQY
TRBV7-9,few,TRBJ2-5,ASSGHPEETQY
TRBV7-9,few,TRBJ1-1,ASSLRGPPYTEAF
TRBV20-1,many,TRBJ1-2,SARGTGSSYGYT
TRBV5-4,few,TRBJ2-3,ASSLGLAGGMDTQY
TRBV15,few,TRBJ2-7,ATLGAPGTRSYEQY
TRBV4-1,many,TRBJ2-1,ASSHPILGSGSRRSYNEQF
TRBV2,.,TRBJ1-2,ASSSARGNYGYT
TRBV20-1,many,TRBJ1-2,SAGRDRGLGGYT
TRBV27,.,TRBJ1-2,ASGTWEGGGYT
TRBV28,.,TRBJ2-3,ASSFIRASWSLADTQY
TRBV27,few,TRBJ2-1,ASSLDNYNEQF
TRBV4-1,many,TRBJ2-7,ASSPPGPFDRQY
TRBV20-1,many,TRBJ1-2,SARDGRARGYT
TRBV12-3/TRBV12-4,few,TRBJ2-7,ASSVGQSYEQY
TRBV6-2/TRBV6-3,.,TRBJ2-4,ASSSLGRVDIQY
TRBV5-4,.,TRBJ2-3,ASSLAGDARDTQY
TRBV28,few,TRBJ2-1,ASRGQGADEQF
TRBV6-5,.,TRBJ2-7,ASSPPDRTHEQY
TRBV6-6,few,TRBJ1-2,ASSPIRGRAYGYT
TRBV20-1,.,TRBJ2-5,SPTQGAPETQY
TRBV2,.,TRBJ2-7,ASSWIYSGSSYEQY
TRBV4-2,few,TRBJ2-7,ASSQYGLAGGYNEQY
TRBV24-1,.,TRBJ1-5,ATSDLGQDGQPQH
TRBV5-4,many,TRBJ2-3,ASSRTSSGRPTDTQY
TRBV20-1,few,TRBJ2-1,SPRIDEQF
TRBV3-1,few,TRBJ2-7,ASSRTRTTYEQY
TRBV6-5,.,TRBJ2-3,ASSYLGDSTDTQY
TRBV2,.,TRBJ1-1,ASSAPGVGNTEAF
TRBV7-3,.,TRBJ2-1,ASSLIGGPNNEQF
TRBV7-9,many,TRBJ2-3,ASSYPGDTQY
TRBV6-2/TRBV6-3,many,TRBJ2-7,ASSPRGREQY
TRBV7-8,.,TRBJ2-1,ASSLAALAEASSYNEQF
TRBV9,.,TRBJ1-6,ASSARFGGSPLH
TRBV20-1,many,TRBJ2-1,SATMRTSGSYNEQF
TRBV12-3/TRBV12-4,few,TRBJ2-1,ASSPDRGFYNEQF
TRBV6-1,many,TRBJ2-2,ASSGLAEYTGELF
TRBV20-1,many,TRBJ1-5,SATRQGARLLSNQPQH
TRBV28,.,TRBJ2-7,ASRTLGQPEQY
TRBV5-1,.,TRBJ2-7,ASSPGLYRPYEQY
TRBV28,many,TRBJ1-4,ASSPGGNEKLF
TRBV5-1,.,TRBJ1-4,ASRNGIRDEKLF
TRBV7-8,few,TRBJ2-3,ASSLEAGSTDTQY
TRBV20-1,many,TRBJ2-4,SAPTSGKNIQY